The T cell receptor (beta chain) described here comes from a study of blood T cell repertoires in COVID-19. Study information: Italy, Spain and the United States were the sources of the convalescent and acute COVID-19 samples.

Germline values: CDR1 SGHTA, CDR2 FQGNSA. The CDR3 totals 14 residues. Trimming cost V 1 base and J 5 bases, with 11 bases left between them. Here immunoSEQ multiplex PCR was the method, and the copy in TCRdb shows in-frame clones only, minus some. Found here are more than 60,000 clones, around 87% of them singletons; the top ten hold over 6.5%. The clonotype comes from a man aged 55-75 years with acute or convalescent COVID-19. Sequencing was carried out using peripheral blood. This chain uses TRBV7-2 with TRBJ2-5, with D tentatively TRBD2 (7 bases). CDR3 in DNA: TGTGCCAGCAGCTTAGGCGGGGGCCGGGAGACCCAGTACTTC. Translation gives CASSLGGGRETQYF. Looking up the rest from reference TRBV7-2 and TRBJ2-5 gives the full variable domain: GAGVSQSPSNKVTEKGKDVELRCDPISGHTALYWYRQSLGQGLEFLIYFQGNSAPDKSGLPSDRFSAERTGGSVSTLTIQRTQQEDSAVYLCASSLGGGRETQYFGPGTRLLVL.